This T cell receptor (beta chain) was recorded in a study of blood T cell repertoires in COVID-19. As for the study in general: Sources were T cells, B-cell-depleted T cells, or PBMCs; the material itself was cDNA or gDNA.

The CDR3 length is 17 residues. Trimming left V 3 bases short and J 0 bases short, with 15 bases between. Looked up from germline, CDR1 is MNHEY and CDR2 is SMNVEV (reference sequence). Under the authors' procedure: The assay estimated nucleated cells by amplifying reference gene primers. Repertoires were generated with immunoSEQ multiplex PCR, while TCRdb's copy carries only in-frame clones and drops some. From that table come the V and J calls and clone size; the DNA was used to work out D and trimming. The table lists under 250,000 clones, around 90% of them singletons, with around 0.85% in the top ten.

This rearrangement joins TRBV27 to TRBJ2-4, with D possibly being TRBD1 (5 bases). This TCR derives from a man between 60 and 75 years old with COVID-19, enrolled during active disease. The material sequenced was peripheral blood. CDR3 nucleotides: TGTGCCAGCAGTTTTCGGGCGGCAGGGAAAGCCAAAAACATTCAGTACTTC. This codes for CASSFRAAGKAKNIQYF.